This is a list of T cell receptor beta chains from one sample in a study of PD-1 blockade in classical Hodgkin lymphoma. Only in-frame clones appear in the TCRdb table, and some are missing; sequencing was by immunoSEQ multiplex PCR. There are approximately 90,000 clones in the sample; 80% to 95% occur only once, and over 2.5% lies in the top ten. Sequences were derived from peripheral blood mononuclear cells (PBMCs), sampled before the second cycle of nivolumab. The receptors shown here come from a human donor with classical Hodgkin lymphoma. The CDR3 runs from the conserved cysteine through the conserved F or W. Fields, in order: clone size, V gene, J gene, D gene, CDR3 DNA, CDR3 protein. A D gene is named only where the DNA matches it firmly. Only some rows state a clone size, as once, few, many or a class for expanded clones.

>.|TRBV6-5|TRBJ2-3|.
TGTGCCAGCAGTTCCCTTTTAGATACGCAGTATTTT
CASSSLLDTQYF
>.|TRBV5-1|TRBJ2-7|.
TGCGCCAGCAGCCTCCGGGACGGCGTCCACGAGCAGTACTTC
CASSLRDGVHEQYF
>.|TRBV27|TRBJ2-7|.
TGTGCCAGCAGTCTTCCATCGGACAACCACAACAAGAACTCCTACGAGCAGTACTTC
CASSLPSDNHNKNSYEQYF
>.|TRBV7-3|TRBJ1-1|.
TGTGCCAGCAGCTTCGCCGTGAACACTGAAGCTTTCTTT
CASSFAVNTEAFF
>.|TRBV5-1|TRBJ2-1|.
TGCGCCAGCAGCTTGGCGGCGATGGCCATAAGCTCCTACAATGAGCAGTTCTTC
CASSLAAMAISSYNEQFF
>.|TRBV4-1|TRBJ1-5|.
TGCGCCAGCAGCCCCCTCGAAAATGCGTATAGCAATCAGCCCCAGCATTTT
CASSPLENAYSNQPQHF
>.|TRBV9|TRBJ2-7|.
TGTGCCAGCAGCGCCCGCCCAGTGCAGAGCTCCTACGAGCAGTACTTC
CASSARPVQSSYEQYF
>.|TRBV2|TRBJ2-1|TRBD1
TGTGCCAGCAGTGAAGCCACAGGGGCCCAACTCAACAGGCAGTTCTTC
CASSEATGAQLNRQFF
>.|TRBV11-2|TRBJ1-2|TRBD1
TGTGCCAGCAGCTTAGCCCTTGGACAGGATTATGGCTACACCTTC
CASSLALGQDYGYTF
>.|TRBV20-1|TRBJ2-7|.
TGCAGTGCTAGACATGGCGAGCAGTACTTC
CSARHGEQYF
>few|TRBV5-1|TRBJ2-5|TRBD2
TGCGCCAGCGGGAGCGGGAGGCAGGAGACCCAGTACTTC
CASGSGRQETQYF
>few|TRBV29-1|TRBJ1-1|.
TGCAGCGTTCCGAAGAACACTGAAGCTTTCTTT
CSVPKNTEAFF
>.|TRBV19|TRBJ1-1|.
TGTGCCAGTAGTCCCCCTACAGGGTGGGGCACTGAAGCTTTCTTT
CASSPPTGWGTEAFF
>.|TRBV6-1|TRBJ2-7|.
TGTGCCAGCAGGGGGCCCGGGACAAATACCTACGAGCAGTACTTC
CASRGPGTNTYEQYF
>.|TRBV5-4|TRBJ2-1|.
TGTGCCAGCAGCTTGGACCCCACCTCCTACAATGAGCAGTTCTTC
CASSLDPTSYNEQFF
>.|TRBV18|TRBJ1-4|TRBD1
TGTGCCAGCTCACGGGACAGGAGAGCAACTAATGAAAAACTGTTTTTT
CASSRDRRATNEKLFF
>.|TRBV28|TRBJ2-7|TRBD1
TGTGCCAGCAGCCCAGGGGGCGCCTCCTACGAGCAGTACTTC
CASSPGGASYEQYF
>.|TRBV15|TRBJ1-2|.
TGTGCCACCAGCAGAGATCTAGCAGGGGTGTCGGATGGCTACACCTTC
CATSRDLAGVSDGYTF
>.|TRBV7-6|TRBJ1-1|.
TGTGCCAGCAGCTACCACGGGCTGAACACTGAAGCTTTCTTT
CASSYHGLNTEAFF
>.|TRBV10-1|TRBJ2-7|.
TGCGCCAGCAGTGTGGACCCCTGGACGAAAGAGCAGTACTTC
CASSVDPWTKEQYF
>.|TRBV11-1|TRBJ1-3|.
TGTGCCAGCAGCTTACATTCTGGAAACACCATATATTTT
CASSLHSGNTIYF
>once|TRBV18|TRBJ2-2|.
TGTGCCAGCTCACCACCGAGGACTACCGACACGATAAGTAATAACACCGGGGAGCTGTTTTTT
CASSPPRTTDTISNNTGELFF
>.|TRBV18|TRBJ1-3|TRBD1
TGTGCCAGCTCACCTATCGACCTGGGACAGGGGGGAAACACCATATATTTT
CASSPIDLGQGGNTIYF
>.|TRBV6-6|TRBJ1-4|.
TGTGCCAGCAGTGATCGAGGGGGAAATGAAAAACTGTTTTTT
CASSDRGGNEKLFF
>.|TRBV13|TRBJ2-1|.
TGTGCCAGCAGCTTATTAGCACAGGGAAATGAGCAGTTCTTC
CASSLLAQGNEQFF
>once|TRBV7-9|TRBJ2-7|.
TGTGCCAGCAGCCCCCCCTACTATGACTACGAGCAGTACTTC
CASSPPYYDYEQYF
>.|TRBV28|TRBJ2-5|TRBD2
TGTGCCAGCAGTGGGGGACTAGCGGGAGTAGAGACCCAGTACTTC
CASSGGLAGVETQYF
>.|TRBV6-1|TRBJ2-7|TRBD2
TGTGCCAGCAGTGAATTATTACTAGCGATCTCCTACGAGCAGTACTTC
CASSELLLAISYEQYF
>once|TRBV10-1|TRBJ2-5|.
TGCGCCAGCAGTGCTCAGGGTCAAGAGACCCAGTACTTC
CASSAQGQETQYF
>.|TRBV25-1|TRBJ1-1|.
TGTGCCAGCAGTGCGAGGGGAAGGGTGAACACTGAAGCTTTCTTT
CASSARGRVNTEAFF
>.|TRBV19|TRBJ1-1|.
TGTGCCAGTAGTATACAGGGGTTCCCCACTGAAGCTTTCTTT
CASSIQGFPTEAFF
>.|TRBV29-1|TRBJ2-1|TRBD2
TGCAGCGTAGCGGGATGGTATATTGAGCAGTTCTTC
CSVAGWYIEQFF